The 5 T cell receptor beta chains below were found in one sample sequenced in a study of siplizumab effects on memory and regulatory T cells. Generated by immunoSEQ multiplex PCR, the TCRdb table keeps only in-frame clones and is missing some. The table includes 120,000 or so clones, approximately 92% detected once. Sequenced: CD4+ T cells sorted from blood. Receptors originate from a human donor in good health.

The V gene is TRBV19, the J gene TRBJ2-3; 11 nucleotides match TRBD2. Germline V gene data show CDR1 as LNHDA and CDR2 as SQIVND (reference sequence). CDR3 length: 15 residues. The junction had 3 bases not matched to a gene; V was cut back by 3 bases and J by 4 bases. CDR3 DNA: TGTGCCAGTAGTATCTTAGCGGGAGGGCCAGATACGCAGTATTTT. Translating gives CASSILAGGPDTQYF.

In DNA, the CDR3 is TGTGCCAGCAGGGTTGGGACCCAGTACTTC. Translated, it gives CASRVGTQYF. This chain links TRBV2 with TRBJ2-5; unclear D gene. The CDR3 runs to 10 residues. Germline V gives CDR1 SNHLY, CDR2 FYNNEI. The ends were cut back, 6 bases at V and 7 bases at J, with 6 bases in the middle.

The chain links TRBV4-1 to TRBJ2-7; the match to TRBD1 covers 10 bases. This CDR3 spans 18 amino acids. Germline V lookup: CDR1 MGHRA, CDR2 YSYEKL. J gave up 2 bases and V 5 bases, and 15 bases lay outside the gene matches. The DNA for the CDR3 is TGCGCCAGCAGCTTCTACCCCCCCGGGACAGGGGCCACCTACGAGCAGTACTTC. It yields the protein CASSFYPPGTGATYEQYF.

This clone occurred once. DNA for the CDR3: TGTGCCAGCAGTGAATGGGGAGAGGGCTCCAAAAACATTCAGTACTTC. It is translated as CASSEWGEGSKNIQYF. The V call is TRBV6-1, the J call TRBJ2-4; D is possibly TRBD2 (5 bases). The germline CDR1 and CDR2 sequences are MNHNS and SASEGT. V lost 2 bases, J lost 2 bases, and 13 bases lay in between. The CDR3 has 16 residues.

V is TRBV5-1 and J is TRBJ1-1; D possibly corresponds to TRBD1 (5 bases). Germline V gene lookup returns CDR1 SGHRS and CDR2 YFSETQ. This CDR3 contains 14 residues. V was pared by 2 bases and J by 1 base, with 9 bases between. The CDR3 DNA reads TGCGCCAGCAGCTTTGTGGGGGAGAACACTGAAGCTTTCTTT. Protein sequence: CASSFVGENTEAFF.